This passage covers 26 T cell receptor beta chains from one sample sequenced in a study of CD8+CD57+ T cells in acquired aplastic anemia. The TCR beta profiling, which covered VDJ combination and CDR3 sequence, was carried out using genomic DNA as the template. TCRdb re-called the reads through MiXCR, storing one row per CDR3 protein. The sample yields around 170,000 distinct CDR3 sequences, 50% to 75% seen once. Material for sequencing was sorted CD4+, CD8+, or CD8+CD57+ T cells (not recorded which) from PBMCs. These receptors all come from a human donor in good health.

The chain carries TRBV7-9 and TRBJ2-7; the D call may be TRBD1 or TRBD2 (5 bases each). This CDR3 region has 16 residues. Trimming removed 3 bases from V and 5 bases from J, with 20 bases in between. Germline lookup yields CDR1 SEHNR and CDR2 FQNEAQ (reference sequence). CDR3 protein: CASSFLVGAQGNEQYF. CDR3 DNA: TGTGCCAGCAGCTTCCTAGTGGGAGCCCAGGGTAACGAGCAGTACTTC.

The rearrangement joins TRBV29-1 to TRBJ2-1, with no clear D. Germline CDR1 and CDR2: SQVTM and ANQGSEA. Trimming shortened V by 1 base and J by 7 bases, and 11 bases separated the two germline ends. This CDR3 is built from 13 residues. The CDR3 region is CSVEGQVRNEQFF. The DNA for the CDR3 is TGCAGCGTTGAAGGGCAAGTGAGGAATGAGCAGTTCTTC.

The chain couples TRBV20-1 to TRBJ2-2; 7 positions agree with TRBD1. The V gene's germline CDR1 is DFQATT and CDR2 SNEGSKA (reference sequence). The CDR3 totals 12 residues. CDR3 loop: CSVDRATGELFF. CDR3 DNA: TGCAGCGTTGACAGGGCCACCGGGGAGCTGTTTTTT.

V gene TRBV5-1 combines with J gene TRBJ2-7; 8 nucleotides align to TRBD1. The CDR3 consists of 14 residues. After removal of 0 bases from V and 4 bases from J, the junction contained 3 bases not matched to a gene. Germline CDR1 reads SGHRS; CDR2 reads YFSETQ. The CDR3 spells CASSLDRGWYEQYF. The CDR3 DNA sequence: TGCGCCAGCAGCTTGGACAGGGGGTGGTACGAGCAGTACTTC. Filled out from reference TRBV5-1 and TRBJ2-7, the complete variable domain reads KAGVTQTPRYLIKTRGQQVTLSCSPISGHRSVSWYQQTPGQGLQFLFEYFSETQRNKGNFPGRFSGRQFSNSRSEMNVSTLELGDSALYLCASSLDRGWYEQYFGPGTRLTVT.

The chain has TRBV2 and TRBJ2-1; 11 bases fit TRBD2. Germline V gene sequence: CDR1 SNHLY, CDR2 FYNNEI. CDR3 length: 13 amino acids. The V and J ends lost 8 bases and 10 bases, in that order; junction bases with no gene match: 7. CDR3 sequence: CASCGLAGYEQFF. The CDR3, as DNA: TGTGCCAGCTGTGGACTAGCGGGTTACGAGCAGTTCTTC.

As regards this clonotype: The junction departs from the called germline gene at one end, perhaps through a read error. This chain uses TRBV2 with TRBJ2-3; 8 nucleotides match TRBD2. This CDR3 contains 15 residues. The germline gives CDR1 SNHLY, CDR2 FYNNEI. CDR3 amino acids: CASGDGLASTDTQYF. DNA for the CDR3: TGTGCCAGCGGTGACGGACTAGCTAGCACAGATACGCAGTATTTT.

This clonotype showed up just once. This chain joins TRBV7-3 and TRBJ2-6, with TRBD2 matching over 7 bases. Trimming took 1 base from V and 3 from J; bases not matched to a gene: 9. Germline V gene sequence: CDR1 SGHTA, CDR2 FQGTGA. The CDR3 is 18 amino acids. This CDR3 is CASSLSGRSLFGANVLTF. In DNA form, the CDR3 reads TGTGCCAGCAGCTTAAGCGGGAGATCCCTCTTTGGGGCCAACGTCCTGACTTTC.

The chain combines TRBV6-1 with TRBJ2-1; D unclear. Trimming took 3 bases from V and 7 from J, leaving 16 bases between them. Per germline, CDR1 MNHNS and CDR2 SASEGT. This CDR3 is built from 15 residues. CDR3 amino acids: CASSESRSQLNEQFF. CDR3 coding DNA: TGTGCCAGCAGTGAGTCACGGTCGCAGCTAAATGAGCAGTTCTTC.

The rearrangement links TRBV11-3 to TRBJ1-1, with D hard to call. Germline V gene sequence: CDR1 SGHNT, CDR2 YENEEA. Trimming took 5 bases from V and 5 from J, leaving 12 bases between them. The CDR3 has 13 amino acids. CDR3 residues: CASSNPSDTEAFF. CDR3 nucleotides: TGTGCCAGCAGCAACCCGAGCGATACTGAAGCTTTCTTT.

This clonotype appeared a few times. The chain joins TRBV12-3 or TRBV12-4 to TRBJ2-5; tentatively, D is TRBD1 (6 bases). The CDR3 is made up of 13 amino acids. Trimming cost V 5 bases and J 4 bases, with 11 bases left between them. CDR3 bases: TGTGCCAGCAGTCCCAGGGGAATAGAGACCCAGTACTTC. Translation gives CASSPRGIETQYF.

The chain uses TRBV2 and TRBJ1-1; no clear D. Deletions cut 1 base from V and 1 base from J, with 10 bases between. This CDR3 has 15 amino acids. From germline, CDR1 is SNHLY and CDR2 FYNNEI. The CDR3 region is CASSEGAYENTEAFF. The CDR3 nucleotides are TGTGCCAGCAGTGAAGGGGCATATGAGAACACTGAAGCTTTCTTT.

A word on this clonotype: A read error may account for a junction end that differs from germline. The rearrangement joins TRBV19 to TRBJ1-5; 7 positions agree with TRBD1. The germline gives CDR1 LNHDA, CDR2 SQIVND (reference sequence). CDR3 length equals 17 residues. The CDR3 loop is CASSTGTDAYGVQPQNF. The CDR3 DNA is TGTGCCAGTAGTACAGGGACAGACGCTTACGGGGTTCAGCCCCAGAATTTT. The complete variable domain, with remaining parts taken from reference TRBV19 and TRBJ1-5, reads DGGITQSPKYLFRKEGQNVTLSCEQNLNHDAMYWYRQDPGQGLRLIYYSQIVNDFQKGDIAEGYSVSREKKESFPLTVTSAQKNPTAFYLCASSTGTDAYGVQPQNFGDGTRLSIL.

The gene calls are TRBV5-1 and TRBJ2-5; D tentatively fits TRBD1 or TRBD2 (5 bases each). Germline V lookup: CDR1 SGHRS, CDR2 YFSETQ. V lost 0 bases to trimming and J lost 5 bases, with 14 bases between them. The CDR3 is 15 residues long. CDR3 loop: CASSLALGVGETQYF. The CDR3 DNA follows: TGCGCCAGCAGCTTGGCCCTGGGGGTAGGGGAGACCCAGTACTTC.

The genes are TRBV7-9 and TRBJ1-1, with 9 bases matching TRBD1. This CDR3 has 16 residues. Germline V CDR1 and CDR2: SEHNR, FQNEAQ (reference sequence). V trimming: 2 bases; J trimming: 7 bases; junction bases outside the gene matches: 11. CDR3 in DNA: TGTGCCAGCAGCTTATCACAGGGGGCATCAGGAATTGAAGCTTTCTTT. Translated: CASSLSQGASGIEAFF.

This clonotype has ten or more counts. This sequence joins TRBV6-5 and TRBJ2-3; D not certain. CDR3 length equals 13 residues. With 7 bases removed from V and 0 bases from J, the gap between germline ends came to 8 bases. In germline, CDR1 is MNHEY, CDR2 SVGAGI. The CDR3 sequence is CASTRASTDTQYF. The CDR3 DNA reads as TGTGCCAGCACAAGAGCCAGCACAGATACGCAGTATTTT.

The gene calls are TRBV5-1 and TRBJ1-5, with D tentatively TRBD1 (5 bases). This CDR3 is 15 amino acids long. V gave up 1 base and J gave up 2 bases, with 10 bases separating them. CDR1 and CDR2 from the germline V gene are SGHRS and YFSETQ. This CDR3 is CASSLQGKGNQPQHF. The CDR3 nucleotides are TGCGCCAGCAGCTTGCAGGGAAAGGGCAATCAGCCCCAGCATTTT.

The chain employs TRBV25-1 and TRBJ1-2; D uncertain. Germline values: CDR1 MGHDK, CDR2 SYGVNS. Between the trimmed V and J ends, which lost 2 bases and 7 bases, there was a span of 8 bases. This CDR3 is 12 amino acids long. The CDR3 loop is CASSELERGYTF. The CDR3 DNA reads as TGTGCCAGCAGTGAACTCGAACGTGGCTACACCTTC.

This chain links TRBV12-3 or TRBV12-4 with TRBJ1-6; no reliable D call. The CDR3 consists of 12 residues. V dropped 4 bases and J dropped 7 bases, with 5 bases sitting between them. The CDR3 sequence: CASSYRNSPLHF. The CDR3 nucleotides read TGTGCCAGCAGTTATAGGAATTCACCCCTCCACTTT.

This clonotype was found a few times. Germline and junction disagree at one end, which may indicate a read error. The genes are TRBV7-7 and TRBJ2-1, with a tentative D call TRBD2 (5 bases). Germline lookup yields CDR1 SSHAT and CDR2 FNYEAQ (reference sequence). The CDR3 has 13 residues. The CDR3 loop is CASSRRRNNEQFF. CDR3 DNA: TGTGCTAGCAGCCGGAGGAGAAACAATGAGCAGTTCTTC.

Only a few counts were recorded for this clonotype. The V call is TRBV7-2, the J call TRBJ2-7; 11 nucleotides line up with TRBD2. V trimming: 6 bases; J trimming: 6 bases; junction bases outside the gene matches: 16. The CDR3 is made up of 17 amino acids. CDR1 SGHTA and CDR2 FQGNSA come from the germline V gene. CDR3 region: CASSPQVLAGGVGEQYF. The DNA for the CDR3 is TGTGCCAGCAGTCCCCAGGTCCTAGCGGGAGGAGTGGGCGAGCAGTACTTC.

This clonotype was recorded many times. This sequence joins TRBV7-9 and TRBJ2-3, with TRBD1 as a possible D gene (6 bases). Germline CDR1 reads SEHNR; CDR2 reads FQNEAQ (reference sequence). The V end was cut by 3 bases, the J end by 4 bases, with 20 bases between. This CDR3 is 17 amino acids long. The CDR3 is CASSLGQAGVYADTQYF. In DNA, the CDR3 is TGTGCCAGCAGCTTGGGTCAGGCAGGGGTGTATGCAGATACGCAGTATTTT.

Comments on this clonotype: One base away lies a much larger clone, so this may be a sequencing read error. The chain's CDR3 is CASSQGSGPEDEQYF. CDR3 nucleotides: TGTGCCAGCAGCCAAGGTAGCGGCCCTGAGGACGAGCAGTACTTC. V and J are TRBV5-6 and TRBJ2-7; a possible D gene is TRBD2 (6 bases). Per germline, CDR1 SGHDT and CDR2 YYEEEE. The CDR3 contains 15 residues. Trimming pared 4 bases from V and 5 bases from J, leaving 19 bases between.

V gene TRBV20-1 combines with J gene TRBJ2-1; D gene ambiguous. The V gene lost 2 bases and the J gene lost 4 bases, with 6 bases spanning the gap. This CDR3 region has 12 residues. Germline V gene lookup returns CDR1 DFQATT and CDR2 SNEGSKA (reference sequence). The CDR3 DNA follows: TGCAGTGCTAGACCGCCGTACAATGAGCAGTTCTTC. It specifies CSARPPYNEQFF.

This chain joins TRBV15 and TRBJ1-2, with a possible D match to TRBD1 (5 bases). The V gene's germline CDR1 is LNHNV and CDR2 YYDKDF (reference sequence). V was cut by 0 bases and J by 0 bases, with 14 bases left in between. This CDR3 comprises 17 residues. In nucleotides, the CDR3 is TGTGCCACCAGCAGAGAGGGGGAAGGGGCCTCTAACTATGGCTACACCTTC. Translated, it gives CATSREGEGASNYGYTF.

This chain joins TRBV7-3 and TRBJ2-7, with D tentatively TRBD1 (5 bases). Germline V gives CDR1 SGHTA, CDR2 FQGTGA. The CDR3 has 13 amino acids. Trimming pared 5 bases from V and 5 bases from J, leaving 13 bases between. The DNA of the CDR3 is TGTGCCAGCAGCCTGACAGAGTTCCACGAGCAGTACTTC. Amino acid sequence: CASSLTEFHEQYF.

The CDR3 spells CASSPGQYGYTF. The CDR3 coding sequence is TGTGCCAGCAGCCCCGGACAGTATGGCTACACCTTC. This rearrangement joins TRBV7-9 to TRBJ1-2; D may be TRBD1 (6 bases). Trimming took off 5 bases at V and 5 bases at J, with 9 bases between the two ends. Germline V gene lookup returns CDR1 SEHNR and CDR2 FQNEAQ (reference sequence). This CDR3 has 12 amino acids.